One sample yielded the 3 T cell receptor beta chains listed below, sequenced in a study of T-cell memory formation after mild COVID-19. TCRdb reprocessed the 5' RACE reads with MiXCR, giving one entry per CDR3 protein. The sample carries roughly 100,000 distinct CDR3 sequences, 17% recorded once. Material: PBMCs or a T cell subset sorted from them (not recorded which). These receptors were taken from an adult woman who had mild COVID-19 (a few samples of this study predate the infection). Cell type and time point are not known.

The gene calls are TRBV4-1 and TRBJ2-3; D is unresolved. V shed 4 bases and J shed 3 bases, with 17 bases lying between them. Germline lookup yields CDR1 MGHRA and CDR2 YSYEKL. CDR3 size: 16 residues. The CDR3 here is CASSLRGRPLTDTQYF. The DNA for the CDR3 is TGCGCCAGCAGCCTGCGAGGCAGACCCCTGACAGATACGCAGTATTTT.

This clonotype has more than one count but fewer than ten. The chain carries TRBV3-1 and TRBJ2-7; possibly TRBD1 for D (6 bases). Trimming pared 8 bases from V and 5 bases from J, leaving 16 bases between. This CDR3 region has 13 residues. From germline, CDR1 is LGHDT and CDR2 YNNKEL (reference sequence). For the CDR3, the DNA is TGTGCCAGCGAGGGACACCCCGGGGACGAGCAGTACTTC. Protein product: CASEGHPGDEQYF.

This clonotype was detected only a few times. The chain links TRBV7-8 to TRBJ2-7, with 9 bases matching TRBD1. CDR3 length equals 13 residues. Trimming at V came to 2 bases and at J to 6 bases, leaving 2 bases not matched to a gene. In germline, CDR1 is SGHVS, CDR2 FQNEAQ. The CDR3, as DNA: TGTGCCAGCAGCTTAACAGGGGGCGGCGAGCAGTACTTC. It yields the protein CASSLTGGGEQYF.